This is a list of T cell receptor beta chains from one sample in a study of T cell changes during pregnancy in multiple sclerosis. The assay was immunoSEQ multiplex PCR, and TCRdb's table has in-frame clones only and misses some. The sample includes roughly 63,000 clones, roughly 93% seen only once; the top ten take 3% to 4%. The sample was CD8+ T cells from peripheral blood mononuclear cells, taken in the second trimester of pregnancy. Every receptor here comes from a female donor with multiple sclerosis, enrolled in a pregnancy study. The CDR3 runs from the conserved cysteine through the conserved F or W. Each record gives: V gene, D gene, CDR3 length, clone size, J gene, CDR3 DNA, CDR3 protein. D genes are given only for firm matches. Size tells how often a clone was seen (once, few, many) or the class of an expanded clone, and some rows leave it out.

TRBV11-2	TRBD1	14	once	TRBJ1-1	TGTGCCAGCAGGCTACAGGGGGCGAGAACTGAAGCTTTCTTT	CASRLQGARTEAFF
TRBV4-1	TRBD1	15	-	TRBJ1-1	TGCGCCAGCAGCCCGGATCGACAGGGCACCACTGAAGCTTTCTTT	CASSPDRQGTTEAFF
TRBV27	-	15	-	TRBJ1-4	TGTGCCAGCGGCGGGGGGAGTGCAACTAATGAAAAACTGTTTTTT	CASGGGSATNEKLFF
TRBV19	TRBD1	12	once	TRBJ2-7	TGTGCCAGCGGGACAGAATACTACGAGCAGTACTTC	CASGTEYYEQYF
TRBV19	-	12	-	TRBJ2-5	TGTGCCAGTAGTATTATCGGAGAGACCCAGTACTTC	CASSIIGETQYF
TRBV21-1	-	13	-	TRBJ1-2	TGTGCCAGCAGCAAAGAGAGTCCGAGGGGCTACACCTTC	CASSKESPRGYTF
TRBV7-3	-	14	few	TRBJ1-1	TGTGCCAGCAGCTTATATGGAGGGAACACTGAAGCTTTCTTT	CASSLYGGNTEAFF
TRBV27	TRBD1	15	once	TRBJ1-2	TGTGCCAGCAGTCTGGACAGGGGTTTACACTATGGCTACACCTTC	CASSLDRGLHYGYTF
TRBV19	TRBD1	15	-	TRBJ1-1	TGTGCCAGTAGTATATCGGGACAGGGTGGGACTGAAGCTTTCTTT	CASSISGQGGTEAFF
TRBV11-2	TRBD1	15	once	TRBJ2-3	TGTGCCAGCAGCTCCCCGATGGACAGGGGAGATACGCAGTATTTT	CASSSPMDRGDTQYF
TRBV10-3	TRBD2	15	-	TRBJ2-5	TGTGCCATCAGTGAGCTCAGCGGGGGGCAAGAGACCCAGTACTTC	CAISELSGGQETQYF
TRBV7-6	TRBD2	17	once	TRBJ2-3	TGTGCCAGCAGCACCATACTAGCGGGGGGTTCCACAGATACGCAGTATTTT	CASSTILAGGSTDTQYF
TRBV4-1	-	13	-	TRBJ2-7	TGCGCCAGCAGCCAACTAGCGACCTACGAGCAGTACTTC	CASSQLATYEQYF
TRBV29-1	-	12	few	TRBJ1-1	TGCAGCGCGACAGTTACCCCAGCTGAAGCTTTCTTT	CSATVTPAEAFF